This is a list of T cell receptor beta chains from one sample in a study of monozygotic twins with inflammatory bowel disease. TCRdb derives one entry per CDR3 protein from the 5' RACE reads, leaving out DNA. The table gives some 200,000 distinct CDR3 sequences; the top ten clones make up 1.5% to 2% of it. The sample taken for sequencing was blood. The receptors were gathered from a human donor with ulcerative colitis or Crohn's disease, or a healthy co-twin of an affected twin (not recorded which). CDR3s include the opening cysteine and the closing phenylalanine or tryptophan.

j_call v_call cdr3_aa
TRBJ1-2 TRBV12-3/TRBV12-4 CASSPNRVVSYGYTF
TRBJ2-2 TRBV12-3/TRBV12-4 CASTIPAGTVTGELFF
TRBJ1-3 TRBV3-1 CASSPSDSKNTIYF
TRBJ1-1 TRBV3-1 CASSQDYFLTEAFF
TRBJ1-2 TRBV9 CASSTITGLGGYTF
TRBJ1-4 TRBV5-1 CASSYYRERGEKLFF
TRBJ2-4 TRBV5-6 CASSPGGDSKNIQYF
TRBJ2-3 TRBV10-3 CAISGGTGADTQYF
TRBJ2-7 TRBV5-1 CASTLSGTDWREQYF
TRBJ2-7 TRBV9 CASSVGERLREQYF
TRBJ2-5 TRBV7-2 CASSWFPGGETQYF
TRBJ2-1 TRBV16 CASSQDRNSYNEQFF
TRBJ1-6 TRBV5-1 CASSWIARSYNSPLHF
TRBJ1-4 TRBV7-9 CASSTRDTANEKLFF
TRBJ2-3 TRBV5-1 CASNKLGNQGDTQYF
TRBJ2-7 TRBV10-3 CAISESLRDRRYEQYF
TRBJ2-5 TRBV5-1 CASSFGLRETQYF
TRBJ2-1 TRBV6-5 CASSYSHAGGAYEQFF
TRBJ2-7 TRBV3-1 CASRGIGTGVNEQYF
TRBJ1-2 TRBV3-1 CASSQIGRSGYTF
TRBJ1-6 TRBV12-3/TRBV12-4 CASSSRTGLNSPLHF
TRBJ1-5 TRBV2 CASSPPGIQPQHF
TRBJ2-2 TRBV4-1 CASSPYSGTTNTGELFF
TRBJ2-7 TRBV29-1 CSVELGNEQYF